This T cell receptor (beta chain) was identified during a study of technical replicates of blood from several donors. Profiled with immunoSEQ multiplex PCR; TCRdb holds only in-frame clones, not every one. The top ten clones hold roughly 3.9% of a sample with approximately 52,000 clones, 80% to 95% of them seen once. The sequencing sample was made of PBMCs. The sequence came from a human donor in good health. Some clones in this sample may be carry-over from other donors' samples.

The CDR3 coding sequence is TGTGCCAGCAGCTTACTAACCCAAAAACTGTTTTTT. Its protein is CASSLLTQKLFF. This chain uses TRBV7-6 with TRBJ1-4; D not certain. From germline, CDR1 is SGHVS and CDR2 FNYEAQ. This CDR3 region has 12 residues. Trimming pared 2 bases from V and 9 bases from J, leaving 7 bases between. Filled out from reference TRBV7-6 and TRBJ1-4, the complete variable domain reads GAGVSQSPRYKVTKRGQDVALRCDPISGHVSLYWYRQALGQGPEFLTYFNYEAQQDKSGLPNDRFSAERPEGSISTLTIQRTEQRDSAMYRCASSLLTQKLFFGSGTQLSVL.